Shown below are 3 T cell receptor beta chains from a single sample sequenced in a study of shared clonotypes between healthy human individuals. Some clones are missing from TCRdb's copy, which holds only in-frame ones; the method was immunoSEQ multiplex PCR. The sample lists about 820,000 clones; 80% to 95% were seen once. Naivety among CD8 cells was defined by CD45RO negativity and positive CCR7 selection, thereby excluding terminally differentiated effector memory CD45RA+ cells. The sequencing sample was made of naive CD8+ T cells sorted from blood. All receptors derive from a young man in good health.

The chain links TRBV11-2 to TRBJ2-1, with D perhaps TRBD2 (5 bases). CDR3 length: 13 residues. Looked up from germline, CDR1 is SGHAT and CDR2 is FQNNGV. Trimming removed 5 bases from V and 3 bases from J, with 8 bases in between. CDR3 nucleotide sequence: TGTGCCAGCAGCCAGCGGAACTACAATGAGCAGTTCTTC. Amino acids: CASSQRNYNEQFF.

The table lists this clone with a few counts. The gene calls are TRBV29-1 and TRBJ2-1, with a possible D match to TRBD2 (6 bases). CDR3 size: 13 residues. V gave up 6 bases and J gave up 6 bases, with 15 bases separating them. Germline V gene lookup returns CDR1 SQVTM and CDR2 ANQGSEA. The CDR3 protein is CSVIGTVGNEQFF. CDR3 sequence (DNA): TGCAGCGTCATCGGGACTGTGGGCAATGAGCAGTTCTTC.

The chain is built from TRBV5-6 and TRBJ2-3; D gene unclear. This CDR3 is 12 amino acids long. Germline-derived CDR1 and CDR2 are SGHDT and YYEEEE. The V end was cut by 0 bases, the J end by 8 bases, with 7 bases between. The CDR3 bases are TGTGCCAGCAGCTTGGGCGGAAGTACGCAGTATTTT. As protein: CASSLGGSTQYF.